This T cell receptor (beta chain) was identified during a study of control samples from healthy donors and cancer patients. Assay: immunoSEQ multiplex PCR; the TCRdb copy retains only in-frame clones and omits some. The sample has some 100,000 clones, approximately 90% seen once; the top ten hold 4% to 5.5%. The CDR3 extends over 12 amino acids. Trimming took off 0 bases at V and 14 bases at J, with 12 bases between the two ends. Germline-derived CDR1 and CDR2 are SGHKS and YYEKEE (reference sequence). This TCR derives from a human donor in good health. The donor label of this sample is uncertain. The rearrangement joins TRBV5-5 to TRBJ1-3, with a weak D call TRBD1 (6 bases). The sequenced sample was blood. The CDR3 loop reads CASSLAGGGLYF. The CDR3 nucleotides are TGTGCCAGCAGCTTGGCTGGAGGGGGATTATATTTT.